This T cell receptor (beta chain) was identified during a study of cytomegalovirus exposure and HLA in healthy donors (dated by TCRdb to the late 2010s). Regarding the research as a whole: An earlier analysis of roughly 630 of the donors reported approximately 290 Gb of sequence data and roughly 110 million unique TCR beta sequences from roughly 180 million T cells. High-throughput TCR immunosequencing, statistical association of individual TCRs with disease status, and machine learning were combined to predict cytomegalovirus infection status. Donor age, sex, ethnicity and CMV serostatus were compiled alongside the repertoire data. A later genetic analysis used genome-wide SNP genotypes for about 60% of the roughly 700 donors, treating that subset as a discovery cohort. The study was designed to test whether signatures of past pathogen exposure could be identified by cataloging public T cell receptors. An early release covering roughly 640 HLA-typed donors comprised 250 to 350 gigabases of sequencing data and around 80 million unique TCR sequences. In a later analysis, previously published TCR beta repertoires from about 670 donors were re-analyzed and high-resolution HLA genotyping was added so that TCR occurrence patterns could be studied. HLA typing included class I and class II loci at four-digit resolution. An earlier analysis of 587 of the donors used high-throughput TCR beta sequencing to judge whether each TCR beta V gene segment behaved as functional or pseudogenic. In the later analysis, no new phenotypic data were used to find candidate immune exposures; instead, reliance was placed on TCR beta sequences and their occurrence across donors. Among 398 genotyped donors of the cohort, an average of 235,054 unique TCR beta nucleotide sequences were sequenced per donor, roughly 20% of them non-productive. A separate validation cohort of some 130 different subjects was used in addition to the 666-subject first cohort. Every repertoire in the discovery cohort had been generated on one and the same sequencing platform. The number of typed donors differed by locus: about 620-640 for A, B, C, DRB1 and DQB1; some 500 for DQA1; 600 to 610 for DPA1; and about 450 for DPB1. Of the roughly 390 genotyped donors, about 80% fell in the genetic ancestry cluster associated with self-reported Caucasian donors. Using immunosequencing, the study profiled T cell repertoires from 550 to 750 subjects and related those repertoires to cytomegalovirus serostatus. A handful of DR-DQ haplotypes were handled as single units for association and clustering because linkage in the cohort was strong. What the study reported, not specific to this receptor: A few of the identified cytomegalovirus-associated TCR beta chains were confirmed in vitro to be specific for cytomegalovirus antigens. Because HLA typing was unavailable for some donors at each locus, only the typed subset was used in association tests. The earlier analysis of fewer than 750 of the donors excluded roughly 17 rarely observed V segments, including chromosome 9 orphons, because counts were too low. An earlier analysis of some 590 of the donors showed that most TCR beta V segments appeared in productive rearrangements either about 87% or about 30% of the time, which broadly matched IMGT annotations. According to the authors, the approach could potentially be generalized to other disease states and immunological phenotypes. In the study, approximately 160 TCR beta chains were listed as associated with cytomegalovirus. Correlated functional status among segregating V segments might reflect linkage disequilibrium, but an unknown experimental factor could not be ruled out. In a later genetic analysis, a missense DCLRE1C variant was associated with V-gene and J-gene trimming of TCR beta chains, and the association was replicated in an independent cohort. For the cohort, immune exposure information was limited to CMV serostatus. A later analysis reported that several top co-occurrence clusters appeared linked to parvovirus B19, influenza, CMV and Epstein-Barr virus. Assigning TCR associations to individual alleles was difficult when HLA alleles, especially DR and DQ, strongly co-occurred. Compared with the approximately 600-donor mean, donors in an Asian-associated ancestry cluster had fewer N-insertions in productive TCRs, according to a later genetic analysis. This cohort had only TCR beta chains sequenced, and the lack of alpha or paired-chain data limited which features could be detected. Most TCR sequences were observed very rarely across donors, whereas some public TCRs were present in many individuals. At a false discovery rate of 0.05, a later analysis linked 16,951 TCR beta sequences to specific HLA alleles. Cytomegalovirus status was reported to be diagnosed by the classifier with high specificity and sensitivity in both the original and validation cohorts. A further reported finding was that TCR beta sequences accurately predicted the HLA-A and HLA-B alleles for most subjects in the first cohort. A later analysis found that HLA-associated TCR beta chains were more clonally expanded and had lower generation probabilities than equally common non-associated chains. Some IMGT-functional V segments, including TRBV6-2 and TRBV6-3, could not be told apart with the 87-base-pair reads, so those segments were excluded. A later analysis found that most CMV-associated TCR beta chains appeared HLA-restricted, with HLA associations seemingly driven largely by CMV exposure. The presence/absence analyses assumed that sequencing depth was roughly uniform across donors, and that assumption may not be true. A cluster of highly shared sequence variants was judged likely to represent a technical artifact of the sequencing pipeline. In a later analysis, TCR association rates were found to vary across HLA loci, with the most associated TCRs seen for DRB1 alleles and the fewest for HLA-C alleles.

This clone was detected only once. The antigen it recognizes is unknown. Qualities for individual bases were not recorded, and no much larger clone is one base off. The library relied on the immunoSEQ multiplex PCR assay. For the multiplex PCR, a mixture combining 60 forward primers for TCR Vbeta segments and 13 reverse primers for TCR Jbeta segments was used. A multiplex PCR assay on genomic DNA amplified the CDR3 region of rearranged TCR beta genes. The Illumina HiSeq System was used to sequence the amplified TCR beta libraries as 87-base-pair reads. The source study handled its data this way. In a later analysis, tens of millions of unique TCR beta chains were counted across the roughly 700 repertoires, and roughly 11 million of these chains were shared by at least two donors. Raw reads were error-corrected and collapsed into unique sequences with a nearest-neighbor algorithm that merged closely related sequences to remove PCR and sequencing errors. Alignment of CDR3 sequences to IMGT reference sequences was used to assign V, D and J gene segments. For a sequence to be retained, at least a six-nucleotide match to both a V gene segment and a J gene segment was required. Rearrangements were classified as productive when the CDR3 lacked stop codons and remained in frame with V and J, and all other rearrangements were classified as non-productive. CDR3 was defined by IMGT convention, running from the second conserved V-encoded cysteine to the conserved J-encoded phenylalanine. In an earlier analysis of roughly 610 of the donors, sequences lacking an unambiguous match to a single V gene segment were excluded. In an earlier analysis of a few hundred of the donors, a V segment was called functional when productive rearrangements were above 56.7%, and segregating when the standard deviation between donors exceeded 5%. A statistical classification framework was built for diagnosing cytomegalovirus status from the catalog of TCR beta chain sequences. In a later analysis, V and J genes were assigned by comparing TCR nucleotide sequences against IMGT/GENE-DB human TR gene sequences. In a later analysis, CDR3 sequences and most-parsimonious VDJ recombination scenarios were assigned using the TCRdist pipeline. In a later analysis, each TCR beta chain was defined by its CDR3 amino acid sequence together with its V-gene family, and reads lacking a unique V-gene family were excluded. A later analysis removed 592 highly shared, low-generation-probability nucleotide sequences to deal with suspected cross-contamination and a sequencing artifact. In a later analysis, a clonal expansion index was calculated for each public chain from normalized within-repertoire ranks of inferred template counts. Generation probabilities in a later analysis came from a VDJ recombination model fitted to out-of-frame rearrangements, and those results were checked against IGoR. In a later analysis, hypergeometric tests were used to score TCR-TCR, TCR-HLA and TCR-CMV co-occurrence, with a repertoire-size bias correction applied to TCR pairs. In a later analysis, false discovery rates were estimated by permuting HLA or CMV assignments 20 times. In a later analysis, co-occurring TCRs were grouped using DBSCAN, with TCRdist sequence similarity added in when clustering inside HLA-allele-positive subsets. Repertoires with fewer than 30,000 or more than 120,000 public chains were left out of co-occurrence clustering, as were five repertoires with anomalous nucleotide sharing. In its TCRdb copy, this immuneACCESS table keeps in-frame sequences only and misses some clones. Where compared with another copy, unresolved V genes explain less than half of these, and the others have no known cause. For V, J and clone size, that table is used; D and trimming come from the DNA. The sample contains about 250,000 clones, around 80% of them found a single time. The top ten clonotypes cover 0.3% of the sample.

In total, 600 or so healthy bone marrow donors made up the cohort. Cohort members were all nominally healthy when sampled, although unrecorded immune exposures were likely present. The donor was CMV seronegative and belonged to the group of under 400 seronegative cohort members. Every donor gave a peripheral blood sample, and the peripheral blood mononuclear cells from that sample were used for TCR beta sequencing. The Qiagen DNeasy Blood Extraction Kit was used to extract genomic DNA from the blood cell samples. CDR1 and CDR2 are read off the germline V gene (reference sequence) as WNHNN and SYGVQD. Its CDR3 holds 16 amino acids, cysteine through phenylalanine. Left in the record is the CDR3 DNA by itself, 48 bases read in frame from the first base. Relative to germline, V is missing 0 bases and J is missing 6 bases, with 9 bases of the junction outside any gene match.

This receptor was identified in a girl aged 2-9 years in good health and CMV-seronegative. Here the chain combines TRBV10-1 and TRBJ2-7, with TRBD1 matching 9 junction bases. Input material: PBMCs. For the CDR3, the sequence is CASSESQGQGRSEQYF. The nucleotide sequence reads TGCGCCAGCAGTGAGTCCCAGGGACAGGGACGGTCCGAGCAGTACTTC.